These 22 T cell receptor beta chains share one sample of origin, sequenced in a study of blood T cells in healthy people across ages. PCR was performed a second time for about 7 to 11 cycles using a sample-barcoded 5' primer and a J-beta primer mix. A single record per CDR3 protein comes from TCRdb applying MiXCR to the 5' RACE reads. Here the sample spans some 710,000 distinct CDR3 sequences, 22% being singletons. Specimen: blood. Receptors originate from a man between 65 and 85 years old in good health.

This clonotype occurred a few times. The V gene is TRBV9, the J gene TRBJ1-2; 8 nucleotides line up with TRBD1. Germline CDR1 is SGDLS and CDR2 is YYNGEE. The CDR3 length is 17 residues. The ends lost 0 bases at V and 4 bases at J; junction bases unmatched: 11. Here the CDR3 DNA reads TGTGCCAGCAGCGTAGACGAGGCCAGGGGGCTCAGCTATGGCTACACCTTC. Its translation is CASSVDEARGLSYGYTF.

In its sample, this clonotype was seen once. In nucleotides, the CDR3 is TGTGCCAGCAGTTCTACCGGGACAGGCTCAGATACGCAGTATTTT. Residues: CASSSTGTGSDTQYF. J is TRBJ2-3 and V is TRBV6-2 or TRBV6-3; 8 positions agree with TRBD1. Trimming removed 4 bases from V and 4 bases from J; junction bases left unmatched: 7. Germline loops: CDR1 MNHEY, CDR2 SVGEGT. The CDR3 has 15 amino acids.

The chain recombines TRBV5-5 with TRBJ2-3; D is uncertain. Trimming cost V 2 bases and J 2 bases, with 12 bases left between them. The CDR3 contains 15 residues. Germline lookup yields CDR1 SGHKS and CDR2 YYEKEE (reference sequence). The CDR3 loop is CASSFNGQTTDTQYF. The CDR3 DNA follows: TGTGCCAGCAGCTTCAATGGGCAGACCACAGATACGCAGTATTTT.

The chain is built from TRBV12-3 or TRBV12-4 and TRBJ1-6; perhaps TRBD1 as D (5 bases). Trimming cost V 1 base and J 7 bases, with 8 bases left between them. The CDR3 consists of 14 residues. In nucleotides, the CDR3 is TGTGCCAGCAGTTTAGACGCAGGGAATTCACCCCTCCACTTT. Translation gives CASSLDAGNSPLHF.

The sample holds many counts of this clonotype. The CDR3 DNA reads TGCGCCAGCAGCTCCCCCCATGGTAGCGGGGGGGGAGCAGATACGCAGTATTTT. Encoded protein: CASSSPHGSGGGADTQYF. The V call is TRBV5-1, the J call TRBJ2-3; 11 bases are a match to TRBD2. This CDR3 region has 18 residues. Germline V gives CDR1 SGHRS, CDR2 YFSETQ. V shed 3 bases, J shed 4 bases, and the junction held 13 bases outside the gene matches.

This clonotype came up a few times. This chain joins TRBV12-3 or TRBV12-4 and TRBJ2-5, with D possibly matching TRBD1 (5 bases). There are 13 residues in the CDR3. V was trimmed by 5 bases and J by 4 bases, leaving 11 bases between them. CDR3: CASSTTVRETQYF. The CDR3 DNA sequence: TGTGCCAGCAGTACGACAGTTCGAGAGACCCAGTACTTC.

This clonotype was counted between two and nine times. This chain uses TRBV14 with TRBJ2-4; no definite D call. Germline CDR1 SGHDN, CDR2 FVKESK. With 3 bases removed from V and 0 bases from J, the gap between germline ends came to 12 bases. The CDR3 runs to 16 residues. The CDR3 nucleotides read TGTGCCAGCAGCCAGCCTCCCAGTGGAGCCAAAAACATTCAGTACTTC. Its protein product is CASSQPPSGAKNIQYF.

The rearrangement joins TRBV6-1 to TRBJ2-3; D possibly corresponds to TRBD2 (7 bases). CDR3 length: 17 amino acids. Looked up from germline, CDR1 is MNHNS and CDR2 is SASEGT. V dropped 4 bases and J dropped 5 bases, with 22 bases sitting between them. The CDR3 reads CASSGWGGLPPGDTQYF. The DNA of the CDR3 is TGTGCCAGCAGTGGGTGGGGGGGCCTCCCTCCGGGAGATACGCAGTATTTT.

The chain combines TRBV19 with TRBJ2-3; the D gene could be TRBD1 or TRBD2 (5 bases each). V lost 8 bases, J lost 5 bases, and 23 bases lay in between. CDR1 is LNHDA and CDR2 is SQIVND in the germline V gene (reference sequence). This CDR3 spans 16 amino acids. In DNA form, the CDR3 reads TGTGCCAGTCTCTCCTCCGGGACCCCCAACGGAGATACGCAGTATTTT. Translation: CASLSSGTPNGDTQYF.

The chain is built from TRBV29-1 and TRBJ2-3; D possibly corresponds to TRBD2 (7 bases). In germline, CDR1 is SQVTM, CDR2 ANQGSEA. Trimming pared 7 bases from V and 13 bases from J, leaving 15 bases between. The CDR3 spans 10 residues. The CDR3 loop reads CSGGGDIKYF. The DNA for the CDR3 is TGCAGCGGGGGGGGGGACATTAAGTATTTT.

V usage is TRBV9 and J usage is TRBJ1-1, with D hard to call. The germline V and J ends were trimmed by 4 bases and 7 bases, with 17 bases remaining between them. Germline CDR1 SGDLS, CDR2 YYNGEE. This CDR3 has 14 residues. The CDR3 DNA reads as TGTGCCAGCAGCCCCCGTTCGGAGCAGCTTGAAGCTTTCTTT. Its protein product is CASSPRSEQLEAFF.

This clonotype was counted many times. The gene calls are TRBV28 and TRBJ1-1, with a tentative D call TRBD1 (6 bases). The CDR3 totals 15 residues. Germline V gives CDR1 MDHEN, CDR2 SYDVKM. V lost 4 bases and J 2 bases, leaving 14 bases between the germline ends. The CDR3: CASSSPRGANTEAFF. The CDR3 DNA sequence: TGTGCCAGCAGTTCGCCCAGGGGCGCAAACACTGAAGCTTTCTTT.

This clonotype was seen repeatedly, ten times or more. The chain is built from TRBV12-3 or TRBV12-4 and TRBJ2-1; D might be TRBD2 (5 bases). Trimming left V 5 bases short and J 6 bases short, with 11 bases between. The CDR3 is made up of 13 amino acids. CDR3 region: CASSRTDFNEQFF. The CDR3 nucleotides are TGTGCCAGCAGTCGGACTGATTTCAATGAGCAGTTCTTC.

The J gene is TRBJ1-5, the V gene TRBV7-8; TRBD1 matches 9 bases. This CDR3 comprises 15 residues. Germline CDR1 is SGHVS and CDR2 is FQNEAQ. After removal of 1 base from V and 5 bases from J, the junction contained 3 bases not matched to a gene. CDR3 sequence reads: CASSLEDRGYQPQHF. The CDR3 DNA reads as TGTGCCAGCAGCTTAGAAGACAGGGGGTATCAGCCCCAGCATTTT. The complete variable domain, with remaining parts taken from reference TRBV7-8 and TRBJ1-5, reads GAGVSQSPRYKVAKRGQDVALRCDPISGHVSLFWYQQALGQGPEFLTYFQNEAQLDKSGLPSDRFFAERPEGSVSTLKIQRTQQEDSAVYLCASSLEDRGYQPQHFGDGTRLSIL.

The chain links TRBV24-1 to TRBJ2-7; a possible D gene is TRBD2 (7 bases). The J call is in doubt because the DNA end fits TRBJ2-1 better. Germline CDR1 is KGHDR and CDR2 is SFDVKD. CDR3 length: 15 residues. The CDR3 coding sequence is TGTGCCACCTCTCCGGAGCGGGACAAGAGGAGTGAGCAGTTCTTC. Protein sequence: CATSPERDKRSEQFF.

This clonotype was found a few times. V usage is TRBV20-1 and J usage is TRBJ2-4; unclear D gene. The V end lost 4 bases, the J end lost 0 bases, and 7 bases lay between the germline ends. Germline V CDR1 and CDR2: DFQATT, SNEGSKA (reference sequence). This CDR3 comprises 13 residues. The CDR3 sequence is CSANVVAKNIQYF. The CDR3 DNA follows: TGCAGTGCTAATGTTGTAGCCAAAAACATTCAGTACTTC.

This chain connects TRBV19 to TRBJ1-5, with D maybe TRBD1 (5 bases). V lost 9 bases to trimming and J lost 0 bases, with 18 bases between them. The length of the CDR3 is 16 residues. Germline CDR1 is LNHDA and CDR2 is SQIVND (reference sequence). CDR3 nucleotide sequence: TGTGCCAGCGACCGGGGGGGTATAAATAGCAATCAGCCCCAGCATTTT. Its translation: CASDRGGINSNQPQHF. Full variable domain (remainder filled in from reference TRBV19 and TRBJ1-5): DGGITQSPKYLFRKEGQNVTLSCEQNLNHDAMYWYRQDPGQGLRLIYYSQIVNDFQKGDIAEGYSVSREKKESFPLTVTSAQKNPTAFYLCASDRGGINSNQPQHFGDGTRLSIL.

This clonotype was detected only once. The V and J genes are TRBV7-8 and TRBJ2-7, with TRBD1 matching 8 bases. CDR1 and CDR2 (germline): SGHVS, FQNEAQ. This CDR3 is built from 15 residues. Losses at the gene ends were 0 bases for V and 3 bases for J; bases not matched to a gene: 4. CDR3: CASSLAQGQVYEQYF. The CDR3 region has the DNA TGTGCCAGCAGCTTAGCCCAGGGACAGGTCTACGAGCAGTACTTC.

CDR3 sequence reads: CASSFYNYGYTF. The CDR3 DNA reads TGTGCCAGCAGTTTTTATAACTATGGCTACACCTTC. The rearrangement joins TRBV13 to TRBJ1-2; D is undetermined. V dropped 6 bases and J dropped 1 base, with 6 bases sitting between them. The germline V gene encodes CDR1 PRHDT and CDR2 FYEKMQ (reference sequence). This CDR3 is 12 amino acids long.

This clonotype was seen only a few times. The chain joins TRBV7-2 to TRBJ1-3; no clear D. V lost 1 base and J 2 bases, leaving 12 bases between the germline ends. CDR3 length equals 16 residues. In germline, CDR1 is SGHTA, CDR2 FQGNSA. The DNA for the CDR3 is TGTGCCAGCAGCTTAGTAGCGGCAGCAACTGGAAACACCATATATTTT. As protein: CASSLVAAATGNTIYF.

The chain links TRBV6-1 to TRBJ2-1; 9 nucleotides align to TRBD1. The J call could be wrong; TRBJ2-7 is a better fit for the DNA end. The germline gives CDR1 MNHNS, CDR2 SASEGT. The CDR3 is 15 amino acids. CDR3: CASSEWDRASYEQYV. CDR3 nucleotides: TGTGCCAGCAGTGAATGGGACAGGGCATCATACGAGCAGTACGTC.

Notes on this clonotype: An end of the junction differs from the germline gene, which may be a read error. The chain is built from TRBV24-1 and TRBJ1-2, with D possibly matching TRBD1 (5 bases). The CDR3 is made up of 15 amino acids. The V gene's germline CDR1 is KGHDR and CDR2 SFDVKD. CDR3 loop: CASSDSGMSVEHYTF. The CDR3 nucleotides read TGTGCCTCCAGTGATTCAGGGATGTCGGTTGAGCACTACACCTTC.